Presented here are 21 T cell receptor beta chains from one specimen sequenced in a study of blood T cells in healthy people across ages. A second 7 to 11 cycle PCR used barcoded and J-beta primers. Each CDR3 protein gets one entry after TCRdb re-called the 5' RACE reads with MiXCR. The repertoire has just over 800,000 distinct CDR3 sequences, 62% of them found once; the top ten carry 25% to 35%. Sequenced: blood. These receptor sequences come from a man aged 25 to 40 in good health.

This clonotype was counted at least ten times. The rearrangement uses TRBV29-1 and TRBJ1-2; possibly TRBD1 for D (6 bases). Germline-derived CDR1 and CDR2 are SQVTM and ANQGSEA. The length of the CDR3 is 12 residues. The V gene lost 4 bases and the J gene lost 7 bases, with 13 bases spanning the gap. As DNA, the CDR3 is TGCAGCGTTGTACAGGACAGAGGTGGCTACACCTTC. It yields the protein CSVVQDRGGYTF.

Notes on this clonotype: Sequence at one end of the junction differs from germline and may be a read error. The rearrangement links TRBV4-1 to TRBJ2-4; the D gene could be TRBD1 or TRBD2 (5 bases each). Judging by the DNA end, TRBJ2-5 fits better; the J call may be wrong. This CDR3 has 15 residues. Germline lookup yields CDR1 MGHRA and CDR2 YSYEKL. The CDR3 nucleotides are TGCGCCAGCGGCCAAGTGGTTTACGGGGCAGAGACCCAGTACTTC. It encodes CASGQVVYGAETQYF.

This chain uses TRBV3-1 with TRBJ2-5; 16 bases agree with TRBD2. The CDR3 extends over 17 amino acids. J gave up 4 bases and V 4 bases, and 6 bases lay outside the gene matches. Germline assignment: CDR1 LGHDT and CDR2 YNNKEL (reference sequence). The CDR3 protein is CASSRGLAGGRAETQYF. In nucleotides, the CDR3 is TGTGCCAGCAGCCGGGGACTAGCGGGGGGGAGAGCAGAGACCCAGTACTTC.

V is TRBV9 and J is TRBJ2-7; D remains ambiguous. The CDR3 sequence is 16 residues long. Germline loops: CDR1 SGDLS, CDR2 YYNGEE. The V end was cut by 0 bases, the J end by 0 bases, with 13 bases between. CDR3 residues: CASSVGVDRASYEQYF. CDR3 coding DNA: TGTGCCAGCAGCGTAGGAGTGGATAGGGCCTCCTACGAGCAGTACTTC.

The chain joins TRBV20-1 to TRBJ2-7; perhaps D is TRBD1 or TRBD2 (5 bases each). This CDR3 spans 13 amino acids. Trimming removed 4 bases at V and 2 bases at J, with 12 bases between. From germline, CDR1 is DFQATT and CDR2 SNEGSKA (reference sequence). CDR3 sequence reads: CSATGTDPYEQYF. CDR3 sequence (DNA): TGCAGTGCTACCGGGACGGATCCCTACGAGCAGTACTTC.

The chain combines TRBV15 with TRBJ2-3, with TRBD1 identical over 9 bases. Germline CDR1 is LNHNV and CDR2 is YYDKDF (reference sequence). J lost 5 bases, V lost 4 bases, and 7 bases had no gene match. This CDR3 is built from 15 residues. The CDR3 sequence is CATSITGGQGDTQYF. CDR3 bases: TGTGCCACCAGCATTACAGGGGGCCAAGGAGATACGCAGTATTTT.

The J gene is TRBJ2-5, the V gene TRBV6-6; perhaps TRBD2 as D (7 bases). V was cut by 6 bases and J by 5 bases, with 16 bases left in between. Germline V gives CDR1 MNHNY, CDR2 SVGAGI (reference sequence). This CDR3 contains 14 residues. This CDR3 reads CASSTLGGGETQYF. CDR3 nucleotides: TGTGCCAGCAGCACCTTGGGGGGGGGCGAGACCCAGTACTTC.

The sample holds a few counts of this clonotype. V gene TRBV28 combines with J gene TRBJ2-7; tentative D call: TRBD1 (6 bases). Between the trimmed V and J ends, which lost 3 bases and 4 bases, there was a span of 13 bases. CDR1 and CDR2 (germline): MDHEN, SYDVKM. This CDR3 has 14 residues. This CDR3 reads CASSLTGFGYEQYF. CDR3 bases: TGTGCCAGCAGTTTGACAGGTTTCGGTTACGAGCAGTACTTC.

Only a few counts were recorded for this clonotype. The CDR3 loop reads CASSPAPTDQETQYF. Here the CDR3 DNA reads TGTGCCAGCAGTCCCGCCCCTACAGATCAAGAGACCCAGTACTTC. The chain links TRBV6-2 or TRBV6-3 to TRBJ2-5, with D unclear. The CDR3 is made up of 15 amino acids. Germline V gives CDR1 MNHEY, CDR2 SVGEGT. V lost 5 bases to trimming and J lost 2 bases, with 15 bases between them.

The rearrangement joins TRBV4-3 to TRBJ1-2, with TRBD1 identical over 10 bases. V shed 3 bases and J 5 bases; nucleotides not matched to a gene: 9. Germline-derived CDR1 and CDR2 are LGHNA and YSLEER. The CDR3 has 16 residues. This CDR3 reads CASSHGRQGAGYGYTF. As DNA, the CDR3 is TGCGCCAGCAGCCATGGGAGACAGGGGGCCGGTTATGGCTACACCTTC.

This chain uses TRBV7-8 with TRBJ2-7, with 8 bases lining up with TRBD1. This CDR3 comprises 14 residues. V shed 4 bases, J shed 0 bases, and the junction held 2 bases outside the gene matches. CDR1 and CDR2 (germline): SGHVS, FQNEAQ. The CDR3 loop is CASSSGQASYEQYF. The CDR3 nucleotides are TGTGCCAGCAGCTCGGGACAGGCCTCCTACGAGCAGTACTTC.

The table lists this clonotype with a few counts. The chain combines TRBV20-1 with TRBJ2-3; TRBD2 matches at 9 bases. V lost 1 base and J lost 8; bases outside the gene matches: 10. Looked up from germline, CDR1 is DFQATT and CDR2 is SNEGSKA (reference sequence). The CDR3 extends over 15 amino acids. The CDR3 reads CSARVMGRGGPTQYF. CDR3 DNA sequence: TGCAGTGCTAGAGTCATGGGGCGGGGGGGACCTACGCAGTATTTT.

The DNA for the CDR3 is TGTGCCAGCAGAGCGGAAAAAAGCTCCTATAATTCACCCCTCCACTTT. This codes for CASRAEKSSYNSPLHF. The J gene is TRBJ1-6, the V gene TRBV7-8, with D hard to call. The CDR3 contains 16 residues. V was shortened by 6 bases and J by 0 bases, with 12 bases between the two germline ends. Germline V gene lookup returns CDR1 SGHVS and CDR2 FQNEAQ.

The V and J genes are TRBV5-1 and TRBJ2-5; the D is unclear. Germline V gene sequence: CDR1 SGHRS, CDR2 YFSETQ. This CDR3 region has 11 residues. Trimming took off 5 bases at V and 4 bases at J, with 6 bases between the two ends. The CDR3 DNA is TGCGCCAGCAGGGAGACAGAGACCCAGTACTTC. Encoded protein: CASRETETQYF.

V gene TRBV29-1 combines with J gene TRBJ2-1, with D perhaps given as TRBD1 or TRBD2 (5 bases each). V lost 4 bases and J 3 bases, leaving 16 bases between the germline ends. Germline-derived CDR1 and CDR2 are SQVTM and ANQGSEA. There are 15 residues in the CDR3. CDR3 residues: CSVGRQREIYNEQFF. The CDR3 bases are TGCAGCGTTGGAAGACAGAGGGAAATCTACAATGAGCAGTTCTTC.

This clonotype has a handful of counts. This rearrangement joins TRBV10-3 to TRBJ1-2; 7 bases map to TRBD1. CDR3 length equals 16 residues. V lost 3 bases, J lost 0 bases, and 7 bases stayed unmatched. Germline values: CDR1 ENHRY, CDR2 SYGVKD. CDR3 amino acids: CAISEMTGRPNYGYTF. Written as DNA, the CDR3 is TGTGCCATCAGTGAAATGACAGGGAGGCCTAACTATGGCTACACCTTC.

This clonotype was recorded a few times. V and J are TRBV4-3 and TRBJ2-7; 7 bases map to TRBD1. CDR3 length equals 15 residues. Losses at the gene ends were 0 bases for V and 1 base for J; bases not matched to a gene: 3. Germline V gene sequence: CDR1 LGHNA, CDR2 YSLEER. CDR3 residues: CASSQDQGQSYEQYF. The CDR3 DNA reads TGCGCCAGCAGCCAAGATCAGGGACAGTCCTACGAGCAGTACTTC.

This clonotype has a single count. The rearrangement uses TRBV7-2 and TRBJ1-4, with D perhaps matching TRBD1 (5 bases). This CDR3 contains 16 residues. V gave up 5 bases and J gave up 8 bases, with 21 bases separating them. Germline V gene lookup returns CDR1 SGHTA and CDR2 FQGNSA. The CDR3 protein is CASSKGTQALGEKLFF. The CDR3 nucleotides read TGTGCCAGCAGCAAAGGGACGCAAGCATTGGGGGAAAAACTGTTTTTT.

The chain links TRBV7-9 to TRBJ2-1, with 7 bases lining up with TRBD2. This CDR3 contains 13 residues. J was trimmed by 8 bases and V by 3 bases; bases with no gene match: 4. Germline V gene lookup returns CDR1 SEHNR and CDR2 FQNEAQ (reference sequence). The CDR3 sequence is CASSFERGDEQFF. The CDR3 DNA follows: TGTGCCAGCAGCTTCGAACGGGGGGATGAGCAGTTCTTC.

The chain is built from TRBV14 and TRBJ1-4; D unresolved. Germline V gives CDR1 SGHDN, CDR2 FVKESK. The CDR3 sequence is 15 residues long. V was pared by 4 bases and J by 0 bases, with 9 bases between. CDR3: CASSLDGATNEKLFF. The DNA of the CDR3 is TGTGCCAGCAGCCTGGACGGGGCAACTAATGAAAAACTGTTTTTT.

The chain uses TRBV7-9 and TRBJ1-2; weak D call: TRBD1 (6 bases). Germline values: CDR1 SEHNR, CDR2 FQNEAQ (reference sequence). The CDR3 runs to 10 residues. V was shortened by 10 bases and J by 8 bases, with 11 bases between the two germline ends. CDR3 nucleotide sequence: TGTGCCATTTCAGGGGCAGGCTACACCTTC. The encoded protein is CAISGAGYTF.